This entry describes one T cell receptor (beta chain). The sample is drawn from a study of T cell changes during pregnancy in multiple sclerosis. From germline, CDR1 is SGHNT and CDR2 YYREEE (reference sequence). The CDR3 totals 17 residues. V was clipped by 0 bases and J by 5 bases; unmatched bases: 11. Only in-frame clones appear in the TCRdb table, and some are missing; sequencing was by immunoSEQ multiplex PCR. The table has some 50,000 clones, about 92% seen once. Material: CD4+ T cells from peripheral blood mononuclear cells, obtained in the second trimester of pregnancy. The chain employs TRBV5-4 and TRBJ2-1, with TRBD2 matching over 7 bases. The receptor was derived from a female donor with multiple sclerosis, enrolled in a pregnancy study. CDR3 sequence: CASSLGERAGDHNEQFF. CDR3 nucleotide sequence: TGTGCCAGCAGCTTGGGGGAAAGGGCGGGGGACCACAATGAGCAGTTCTTC.